One and the same sample provided the 24 T cell receptor beta chains below, sequenced in a study of blood T cell repertoires in COVID-19. Assay used: immunoSEQ multiplex PCR; TCRdb lists only in-frame clones, some missing. Of around 170,000 clones listed, 70% to 85% are singletons. The sequencing sample was made of PBMCs or T cells enriched from blood (not recorded which). These receptor sequences come from a man aged 50-60 years who had recovered from COVID-19.

This clone is a singleton in its sample. V gene TRBV7-9 combines with J gene TRBJ1-4; TRBD1 aligns across 7 bases. The CDR3 is made up of 17 amino acids. CDR1 SEHNR and CDR2 FQNEAQ come from the germline V gene (reference sequence). The V segment lost 5 bases and the J segment 0 bases; nucleotides outside the gene matches: 9. This CDR3 is CASSPRDRDATNEKLFF. CDR3 nucleotide sequence: TGTGCCAGCAGCCCCCGAGACAGGGACGCAACTAATGAAAAACTGTTTTTT.

This clone has more than one count but fewer than ten. This chain links TRBV2 with TRBJ1-1, with 9 bases aligning to TRBD1. The CDR3 runs to 12 residues. Germline assignment: CDR1 SNHLY and CDR2 FYNNEI. The ends lost 6 bases at V and 7 bases at J; junction bases unmatched: 3. This chain's CDR3 is CASSGQGIEAFF. The CDR3 DNA follows: TGTGCCAGCAGCGGACAGGGGATTGAAGCTTTCTTT.

The rearrangement uses TRBV5-1 and TRBJ1-2; a possible D gene is TRBD1 (5 bases). The CDR3 totals 13 residues. V was pared by 2 bases and J by 7 bases, with 12 bases between. The germline V gene encodes CDR1 SGHRS and CDR2 YFSETQ. The CDR3 region is CASSFDRGGGYTF. The CDR3 DNA reads TGCGCCAGCAGCTTCGACCGGGGGGGTGGCTACACCTTC. Complete variable domain (other parts from reference TRBV5-1 and TRBJ1-2): KAGVTQTPRYLIKTRGQQVTLSCSPISGHRSVSWYQQTPGQGLQFLFEYFSETQRNKGNFPGRFSGRQFSNSRSEMNVSTLELGDSALYLCASSFDRGGGYTFGSGTRLTVV.

Written as DNA, the CDR3 is TGTGCCAGCAGCGCGGGACCCGAAAAGGGTTCACCCCTCCACTTT. Residues: CASSAGPEKGSPLHF. V is TRBV6-2 or TRBV6-3 and J is TRBJ1-6; D is possibly TRBD1 (5 bases). Germline V lookup: CDR1 MNHEY, CDR2 SVGEGT. The V gene lost 6 bases and the J gene lost 9 bases, with 18 bases spanning the gap. The CDR3 is made up of 15 amino acids.

V and J are TRBV5-1 and TRBJ1-4; no firm D call. Per the germline V gene, CDR1 is SGHRS and CDR2 is YFSETQ. This CDR3 contains 13 residues. With 0 bases removed from V and 5 bases from J, the gap between germline ends came to 5 bases. In DNA, the CDR3 is TGCGCCAGCAGCTTGGCTAACAATGAAAAACTGTTTTTT. It yields the protein CASSLANNEKLFF. Based on the CDR3 plus reference TRBV5-1 and TRBJ1-4, the full variable domain is KAGVTQTPRYLIKTRGQQVTLSCSPISGHRSVSWYQQTPGQGLQFLFEYFSETQRNKGNFPGRFSGRQFSNSRSEMNVSTLELGDSALYLCASSLANNEKLFFGSGTQLSVL.

This chain links TRBV9 with TRBJ1-4, with 10 bases that match TRBD1. Per germline, CDR1 SGDLS and CDR2 YYNGEE. The junction had 9 bases not matched to a gene; V was cut back by 5 bases and J by 8 bases. This CDR3 spans 15 amino acids. The CDR3 loop reads CASSRQGADKEKLFF. CDR3 nucleotides: TGTGCCAGCAGTCGACAGGGGGCGGATAAGGAAAAACTGTTTTTT.

The rearrangement uses TRBV7-3 and TRBJ2-2; 11 bases are a match to TRBD1. CDR1 and CDR2 (germline): SGHTA, FQGTGA. V shed 0 bases, J shed 6 bases, and the junction held 3 bases outside the gene matches. This CDR3 is 16 amino acids long. Written as DNA, the CDR3 is TGTGCCAGCAGCTTAACAGGACAGGGGGCGGCCGGGGAGCTGTTTTTT. Its protein product is CASSLTGQGAAGELFF.

This clone was counted once. The chain carries TRBV5-1 and TRBJ1-5, with 10 bases identical to TRBD1. This CDR3 has 16 amino acids. Per the germline V gene, CDR1 is SGHRS and CDR2 is YFSETQ. Unmatched junction bases numbered 4, after V lost 0 bases and J lost 4 bases. The CDR3: CASSLGGQGFNQPQHF. CDR3 nucleotide sequence: TGCGCCAGCAGCTTGGGGGGACAGGGGTTTAATCAGCCCCAGCATTTT.

This chain uses TRBV4-1 with TRBJ1-1; tentatively, D is TRBD1 (6 bases). V lost 5 bases and J 6 bases, leaving 16 bases between the germline ends. From germline, CDR1 is MGHRA and CDR2 YSYEKL. The CDR3 sequence is 14 residues long. The CDR3: CASSTRTVSPEAFF. CDR3 DNA sequence: TGCGCCAGCAGCACCCGGACAGTCTCCCCTGAAGCTTTCTTT.

This chain joins TRBV27 and TRBJ2-2; 7 bases map to TRBD2. The V and J ends lost 8 bases and 1 base, in that order; junction bases with no gene match: 1. The CDR3 extends over 13 amino acids. Looked up from germline, CDR1 is MNHEY and CDR2 is SMNVEV (reference sequence). DNA of the CDR3: TGTGCCAGCCGCGGGGGGAACACCGGGGAGCTGTTTTTT. Amino acids: CASRGGNTGELFF.

V gene TRBV5-1 combines with J gene TRBJ2-1; 9 nucleotides line up with TRBD1. CDR1 and CDR2 from the germline V gene are SGHRS and YFSETQ. This CDR3 is 15 amino acids long. V shed 4 bases, J shed 4 bases, and the junction held 6 bases outside the gene matches. This chain's CDR3 is CASSAGQGIYNEQFF. DNA for the CDR3: TGCGCCAGCAGCGCCGGACAGGGGATTTACAATGAGCAGTTCTTC.

This sequence joins TRBV5-8 and TRBJ1-3, with D tentatively TRBD1 (5 bases). This CDR3 region has 15 residues. Per the germline V gene, CDR1 is SGHTS and CDR2 is YDEGEE. With 4 bases removed from V and 4 bases from J, the gap between germline ends came to 15 bases. The CDR3 nucleotides are TGTGCCAGCAGCGTGCGTGGCCAGGGCGGAAACACCATATATTTT. The encoded protein is CASSVRGQGGNTIYF.

The chain has TRBV4-1 and TRBJ2-7; D not certain. The CDR3 has 15 amino acids. The V gene lost 1 base and the J gene lost 3 bases, with 13 bases spanning the gap. The V gene's germline CDR1 is MGHRA and CDR2 YSYEKL. The CDR3 DNA is TGCGCCAGCAGCCAAGGACCGGAGACTTACTACGAGCAGTACTTC. Protein: CASSQGPETYYEQYF.

The sample holds one count of this clone. The V call is TRBV15, the J call TRBJ1-5; 9 nucleotides agree with TRBD1. J lost 4 bases, V lost 3 bases, and 4 bases had no gene match. This CDR3 region has 15 residues. In germline, CDR1 is LNHNV, CDR2 YYDKDF (reference sequence). CDR3 bases: TGTGCCACCAGCAGGGGGACAGGGACAAATCAGCCCCAGCATTTT. Its protein is CATSRGTGTNQPQHF.

V usage is TRBV6-2 or TRBV6-3 and J usage is TRBJ2-4; 12 bases agree with TRBD2. The CDR3 runs 19 residues. CDR1 MNHEY and CDR2 SVGEGT come from the germline V gene. V gave up 6 bases and J gave up 0 bases; unmatched junction bases: 12. CDR3 DNA sequence: TGTGCCAGCAGCTCCCCTTCGACTAGCGGGAGTCTAGCCAAAAACATTCAGTACTTC. Encoded protein: CASSSPSTSGSLAKNIQYF.

The chain carries TRBV7-2 and TRBJ2-7, with TRBD2 matching over 14 bases. The V and J ends lost 1 base and 4 bases, in that order; junction bases with no gene match: 3. The CDR3 length is 16 residues. From germline, CDR1 is SGHTA and CDR2 FQGNSA. The CDR3 loop is CASSLGGTSGGYEQYF. The DNA of the CDR3 is TGTGCCAGCAGCTTAGGCGGGACTAGCGGGGGTTACGAGCAGTACTTC.

The V and J genes are TRBV5-4 and TRBJ1-1; D is undetermined. The V end was cut by 4 bases, the J end by 5 bases, with 12 bases between. CDR3 length: 13 residues. Germline values: CDR1 SGHNT, CDR2 YYREEE (reference sequence). The CDR3 DNA follows: TGTGCCAGCAGCCCCGCGGGGAGGACTGAAGCTTTCTTT. Its protein is CASSPAGRTEAFF.

This chain joins TRBV7-9 and TRBJ1-6; a possible D gene is TRBD1 (6 bases). Germline assignment: CDR1 SEHNR and CDR2 FQNEAQ (reference sequence). The ends were cut back, 5 bases at V and 11 bases at J, with 22 bases in the middle. The CDR3 extends over 16 amino acids. The CDR3 reads CASSPEFPGQKAPLHF. The CDR3 region has the DNA TGTGCCAGCAGCCCCGAATTTCCGGGACAAAAGGCACCCCTCCACTTT.

The chain combines TRBV19 with TRBJ2-3; 10 bases are shared with TRBD2. CDR3 length equals 16 residues. V shed 3 bases, J shed 6 bases, and the junction held 9 bases outside the gene matches. From germline, CDR1 is LNHDA and CDR2 SQIVND (reference sequence). CDR3 bases: TGTGCCAGTAGTATTCGGCGGGGACTAGCGTGGGATACGCAGTATTTT. This gives the protein CASSIRRGLAWDTQYF.

The chain carries TRBV7-2 and TRBJ2-2; a possible D gene is TRBD1 (6 bases). CDR1 and CDR2 from the germline V gene are SGHTA and FQGNSA. V lost 5 bases and J 2 bases, leaving 9 bases between the germline ends. The CDR3 is 14 amino acids. The CDR3 DNA reads as TGTGCCAGCAGCACGGACAGCAACACCGGGGAGCTGTTTTTT. Translation: CASSTDSNTGELFF.

The chain uses TRBV7-9 and TRBJ1-3, with 8 nucleotides matching TRBD1. Germline-derived CDR1 and CDR2 are SEHNR and FQNEAQ (reference sequence). This CDR3 contains 15 residues. V dropped 5 bases and J dropped 4; count of bases not matched to a gene: 7. The CDR3 nucleotides read TGTGCCAGCAGCCCGCAGGGGGCCGCAGGAAACACCATATATTTT. Translation gives CASSPQGAAGNTIYF.

The chain recombines TRBV7-9 with TRBJ2-1; a weak D match, TRBD2 (6 bases). The CDR3 runs to 16 residues. Trimming cost V 5 bases and J 2 bases, with 16 bases left between them. Germline V gene lookup returns CDR1 SEHNR and CDR2 FQNEAQ (reference sequence). DNA of the CDR3: TGTGCCAGCAGCCGCGGGACCCAGGTCACCTACAATGAGCAGTTCTTC. Amino acids: CASSRGTQVTYNEQFF.

The V call is TRBV7-2, the J call TRBJ1-3; a possible D gene is TRBD1 (5 bases). From germline, CDR1 is SGHTA and CDR2 FQGNSA. Trimming removed 1 base from V and 0 bases from J, with 13 bases in between. CDR3 length: 17 amino acids. The CDR3 reads CASSLGYRPRSGNTIYF. CDR3 DNA: TGTGCCAGCAGCTTAGGCTACAGGCCGCGCTCTGGAAACACCATATATTTT.

V usage is TRBV2 and J usage is TRBJ2-1, with 14 positions matching TRBD2. This CDR3 is built from 15 residues. Losses at the gene ends were 5 bases for V and 12 bases for J; bases not matched to a gene: 9. Germline V lookup: CDR1 SNHLY, CDR2 FYNNEI. The CDR3, as DNA: TGTGCCAGCAGTCAAGGGACTAGCGGGGGCCCGGGGCAGTTCTTC. Translation: CASSQGTSGGPGQFF.